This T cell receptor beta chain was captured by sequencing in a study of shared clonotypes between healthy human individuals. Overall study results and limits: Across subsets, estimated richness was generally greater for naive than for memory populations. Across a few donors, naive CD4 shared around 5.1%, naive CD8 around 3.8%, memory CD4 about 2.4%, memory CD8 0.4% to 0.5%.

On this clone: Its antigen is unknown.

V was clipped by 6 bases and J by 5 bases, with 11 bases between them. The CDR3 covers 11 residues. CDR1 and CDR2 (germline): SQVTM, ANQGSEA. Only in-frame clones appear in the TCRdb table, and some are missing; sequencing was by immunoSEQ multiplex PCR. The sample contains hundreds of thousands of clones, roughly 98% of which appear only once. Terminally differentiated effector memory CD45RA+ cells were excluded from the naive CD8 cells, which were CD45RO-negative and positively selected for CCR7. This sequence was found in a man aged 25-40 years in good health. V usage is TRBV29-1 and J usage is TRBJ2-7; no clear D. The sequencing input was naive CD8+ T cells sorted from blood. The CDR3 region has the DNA TGCAGCGTCCCCCTGAGAGACGAGCAGTACTTC. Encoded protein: CSVPLRDEQYF.